Below, 20 T cell receptor beta chains from the same sample are listed, as sequenced in a study of T cells in women clearing cervical HPV infection. The method was immunoSEQ multiplex PCR; TCRdb's version includes in-frame clones alone and lacks a portion of them. This repertoire comprises fewer than 40,000 clones; its ten largest clones make up 5.5% to 8.5%. Sequencing was performed on blood buffy coat. The receptors originated from a woman between 18 and 70 years old with a cervical HPV16 infection that either progressed to CIN3+ or cleared (not recorded which).

Regarding this clone: The read stops 3 residues short of the end of the CDR3; the missing end is completed from the germline J gene. The V call is TRBV2, the J call TRBJ1-1; possibly TRBD1 for D (5 bases). Germline values: CDR1 SNHLY, CDR2 FYNNEI. The germline V and J ends were trimmed by 8 bases and 3 bases, with 22 bases remaining between them. The length of the CDR3 is 16 residues. The DNA read from the CDR3 is TGTGCCAGCCGCCAGCAGGGTGACTCGGTGCACACTGAA. Translation gives CASRQQGDSVHTE. The CDR3 in full is CASRQQGDSVHTEAFF.

On this clone itself: The read terminates 3 residues ahead of where the CDR3 ends, so the germline J gene completes it. This chain connects TRBV4-1 to TRBJ1-1, with 8 bases aligning to TRBD1. The CDR3 length is 13 residues. V shed 4 bases and J 6 bases; nucleotides not matched to a gene: 4. Germline CDR1 MGHRA, CDR2 YSYEKL. The CDR3 is CASSLDRGAEAFF. CDR3 DNA, as far as it was read: TGCGCCAGCAGCCTCGACAGGGGCGCTGAA.

As for this clone: The CDR3 end falls 3 residues outside the read, so it is completed with the germline J gene. V is TRBV5-1 and J is TRBJ1-4, with 7 bases matching TRBD1. The V gene's germline CDR1 is SGHRS and CDR2 YFSETQ. The ends lost 7 bases at V and 5 bases at J; junction bases unmatched: 5. This CDR3 has 13 residues. The CDR3 bases that were read are TGCGCCAGCGGGCCGGGACAGAATGAAAAA. As protein: CASGPGQNEK. The CDR3 as a whole reads CASGPGQNEKLFF.

Details on this clone: From the germline J gene comes the end of the CDR3, since the read stops 3 residues before it. The chain employs TRBV27 and TRBJ1-1; TRBD1 aligns across 9 bases. The length of the CDR3 is 14 residues. Germline V gene lookup returns CDR1 MNHEY and CDR2 SMNVEV (reference sequence). J gave up 5 bases and V 6 bases, and 7 bases lay outside the gene matches. The DNA read from the CDR3 is TGTGCCAGCAGCATGGGACAGGGTCGAACTGAA. Its protein product is CASSMGQGRTE. The entire CDR3 reads CASSMGQGRTEAFF.

To note about this clone: The read gets to within 3 residues of the CDR3 end, and the germline J gene fills in the rest. The chain joins TRBV13 to TRBJ2-5, with TRBD2 identical over 11 bases. V lost 3 bases to trimming and J lost 2 bases; unmatched junction nucleotides: 2. The CDR3 has 15 residues. Germline CDR1 is PRHDT and CDR2 is FYEKMQ (reference sequence). The CDR3 bases that were read are TGTGCCAGCAGCTTCCTAGCGGGGGGACAAGAGACC. This codes for CASSFLAGGQET. The CDR3, in full, reads CASSFLAGGQETQYF.

Turning to this clone: The read ends 3 residues shy of where the CDR3 ends; the end is completed using the germline J gene. This chain joins TRBV5-6 and TRBJ1-2; 8 nucleotides align to TRBD1. The germline gives CDR1 SGHDT, CDR2 YYEEEE. Losses at the gene ends were 1 base for V and 7 bases for J; bases not matched to a gene: 9. The CDR3 is 15 amino acids. CDR3: CASSLSGGAFFGYTF. The CDR3 DNA, read in part, is TGTGCCAGCAGCTTGTCAGGGGGCGCATTTTTTGGC.

Remarks on this clone: The sequenced fragment ends 3 residues before the CDR3 boundary, so the rest is inferred from the germline J gene. This sequence joins TRBV7-6 and TRBJ2-3, with 14 positions matching TRBD2. CDR1 and CDR2 (germline): SGHVS, FNYEAQ. The V and J ends lost 3 bases and 6 bases, in that order; junction bases with no gene match: 5. The CDR3 extends over 16 amino acids. The covered CDR3 bases are TGTGCCAGCAGCTTGGCGACTAGCGGGGGGGTGGATACG. Protein sequence: CASSLATSGGVDT. The whole CDR3 is CASSLATSGGVDTQYF.

Regarding this clone: The CDR3 goes on 3 residues after the read ends, and that part is filled in from the germline J gene. The J gene is TRBJ2-1, the V gene TRBV6-1; the D is unclear. CDR1 and CDR2 from the germline V gene are MNHNS and SASEGT. Trimming left V 4 bases short and J 2 bases short, with 9 bases between. CDR3 length: 14 amino acids. The CDR3 here is CASSVESPYNEQFF. The sequenced part of the CDR3 DNA is TGTGCCAGCAGTGTAGAAAGCCCCTACAATGAG.

Note on this clone: The read ends 3 residues early relative to the CDR3; the germline J gene fills the gap. The gene calls are TRBV19 and TRBJ2-1; 7 bases map to TRBD2. V trimming: 2 bases; J trimming: 6 bases; junction bases outside the gene matches: 4. The CDR3 is 14 amino acids. CDR1 is LNHDA and CDR2 is SQIVND in the germline V gene (reference sequence). The DNA read from the CDR3 is TGTGCCAGTAGTATACAAGCGGGGACCAATGAG. It specifies CASSIQAGTNE. The whole CDR3 sequence reads CASSIQAGTNEQFF.

Note on this clone: The read stops 3 residues short of the end of the CDR3; the missing end is completed from the germline J gene. The gene calls are TRBV10-1 and TRBJ2-3; D possibly corresponds to TRBD2 (6 bases). V gave up 3 bases and J gave up 4 bases, with 17 bases separating them. The CDR3 covers 16 residues. CDR1 is WNHNN and CDR2 is SYGVQD in the germline V gene (reference sequence). Incomplete CDR3 DNA: TGCGCCAGCAGTGATGGAAGGCGGGGAGCCTCAGATACG. This sequence encodes CASSDGRRGASDT. The whole CDR3 sequence is CASSDGRRGASDTQYF.

In regard to this clone: The CDR3 is cut off 3 residues early in the read; its end comes from the germline J gene. The chain recombines TRBV29-1 with TRBJ2-1; 8 positions match TRBD1. The CDR3 runs 12 residues. Germline-derived CDR1 and CDR2 are SQVTM and ANQGSEA. J lost 5 bases, V lost 7 bases, and 4 bases had no gene match. The chain's CDR3 is CSARTGHNEQFF. The DNA read from the CDR3 is TGCAGCGCCAGGACAGGGCACAATGAG.

Notes on this clone: The CDR3 end falls 3 residues outside the read, so it is completed with the germline J gene. The rearrangement joins TRBV5-4 to TRBJ1-1; TRBD1 aligns across 8 bases. Germline trimming cut 3 bases from V and 1 base from J; bases unmatched to any gene: 2. The CDR3 runs to 14 residues. Germline CDR1 is SGHNT and CDR2 is YYREEE (reference sequence). The CDR3 spells CASSWDRSNTEAFF. The part of the CDR3 DNA that was read is TGTGCCAGCAGCTGGGACAGGTCGAACACTGAA.

With regard to this clone: The read stops 3 residues short of the end of the CDR3; the missing end is completed from the germline J gene. The chain couples TRBV7-9 to TRBJ1-1; 11 bases line up with TRBD1. The CDR3 sequence is 15 residues long. The germline V gene has CDR1 SEHNR and CDR2 FQNEAQ (reference sequence). Trimming took 5 bases from V and 4 from J; bases not matched to a gene: 6. Partial CDR3 DNA: TGTGCCAGCAGCCCTGGGACAGGGGGGAGCACTGAA. Protein: CASSPGTGGSTE. The CDR3, in full, reads CASSPGTGGSTEAFF.

The CDR3 is CASGGTEMNTEAFF. The CDR3 bases that were read are TGTGCCAGCGGTGGGACAGAGATGAACACTGAA. The chain has TRBV2 and TRBJ1-1; 7 bases are shared with TRBD1. The CDR3 end falls 3 residues outside the read, so it is completed with the germline J gene. The CDR3 sequence is 14 residues long. Germline V CDR1 and CDR2: SNHLY, FYNNEI. V dropped 8 bases and J dropped 0; count of bases not matched to a gene: 6.

On this clone itself: From the germline J gene comes the end of the CDR3, since the read stops 3 residues before it. The chain couples TRBV10-1 to TRBJ2-3, with D possibly TRBD1 on 6 matching bases. Germline CDR1 reads WNHNN; CDR2 reads SYGVQD (reference sequence). The CDR3 spans 14 residues. V was trimmed by 2 bases and J by 4 bases, leaving 10 bases between them. The covered CDR3 bases are TGCGCCAGCAGTGAGACAGGGCGGGCAGATACG. It encodes CASSETGRADT. The entire CDR3 sequence reads CASSETGRADTQYF.

Worth noting for this clone: The read finishes 3 residues shy of the CDR3 end, and the germline J gene is used to complete it. The genes are TRBV27 and TRBJ2-2; D perhaps matches TRBD2 (5 bases). V lost 3 bases, J lost 3 bases, and 11 bases lay in between. Per germline, CDR1 MNHEY and CDR2 SMNVEV (reference sequence). This CDR3 contains 15 residues. CDR3 bases read: TGTGCCAGCAGTTTTCGGGGTCGCGACACCGGGGAG. It codes for CASSFRGRDTGE. The entire CDR3 sequence reads CASSFRGRDTGELFF.

Points on this clone: Coverage ceases 3 residues before the CDR3 finishes, and the germline J gene fills in the end. The chain recombines TRBV6-1 with TRBJ2-7, with TRBD1 matching 10 bases. Germline V gene data show CDR1 as MNHNS and CDR2 as SASEGT. J was trimmed by 5 bases and V by 2 bases; bases with no gene match: 6. CDR3 size: 15 residues. The CDR3 is CASSELTGGNHEQYF. The sequenced CDR3 bases are TGTGCCAGCAGTGAATTGACAGGGGGCAACCACGAG.

The sequenced CDR3 bases are TGCGCCAGCAGCTTGGGCGGGGAGGCCTACGAG. It translates to CASSLGGEAYE. Given in full, the CDR3 is CASSLGGEAYEQYF. The chain uses TRBV5-1 and TRBJ2-7, with D perhaps TRBD2 (6 bases). The CDR3 extends 3 residues past the end of the read, so its final part is completed from the germline J gene. The V and J ends lost 0 bases and 2 bases respectively, with 9 bases between them. Germline-derived CDR1 and CDR2 are SGHRS and YFSETQ. CDR3 length equals 14 residues.

About this clone: Read sequence stops 3 residues before the CDR3 end, and the germline J gene provides the missing end. The J gene is TRBJ2-3, the V gene TRBV7-9; a possible D gene is TRBD1 (5 bases). The CDR3 is made up of 13 amino acids. Germline CDR1 reads SEHNR; CDR2 reads FQNEAQ (reference sequence). The V end lost 1 base, the J end lost 8 bases, and 10 bases lay between the germline ends. CDR3 bases read: TGTGCCAGCAGCTTAGAGGGGCGCGGTACG. This sequence encodes CASSLEGRGT. The entire CDR3 protein is CASSLEGRGTQYF.

CDR3 loop: CASSEGQGPDTQYF. Partial CDR3 DNA: TGTGCCAGCAGTGAAGGACAGGGCCCAGATACG. V usage is TRBV6-4 and J usage is TRBJ2-3, with 8 nucleotides matching TRBD1. The read ends 3 residues shy of where the CDR3 ends; the end is completed using the germline J gene. Per the germline V gene, CDR1 is MRHNA and CDR2 is SNTAGT. The trim removed 3 bases at V and 4 bases at J, leaving 3 bases unmatched. CDR3 length: 14 amino acids.